This TCR beta chain was captured by sequencing in a study of T-cell memory formation after mild COVID-19 (TCRdb year 2021). Regarding the study in general: TCR sequence clusters from the two donors were found to be largely donor specific. In a couple of donors, T-cell clones that expanded and contracted after mild COVID-19 were tracked by sequencing TCRalpha and TCRbeta repertoires over time. The cohort was made up of two young adult volunteers, one female and one male, who were previously healthy. Overall results and qualifications from the work: Whether the second-wave clones peaking on day 37 were SARS-CoV-2 specific was not confirmed. Balanced CD4/CD8 phenotypes were observed for clones contracting from day 15 to 85, whereas a bias towards CD4+ was observed for a second wave of clones expanding from day 15 to 37. Contracting CD4+ clones appeared mostly in the CM and EM memory subsets, whereas CD8+ clones were enriched in EMRA. The study included only a couple of mild cases, and larger cohorts that include severe cases with pre-infection samples were judged to be necessary. The detection of some responding clones in pre-infection memory suggests that pre-existing cross-reactive memory T cells joined the SARS-CoV-2 response.

Ficoll-Paque density gradient centrifugation was used to isolate PBMCs. A word on this clonotype: It has no known antigen specificity. No base qualities exist here, and no much larger clone lies one base off it.

The instrument was an Illumina NovaSeq 6000. TCRalpha and TCRbeta cDNA libraries were built by 5'RACE with constant-segment primers, adding sample barcodes and unique molecular identifiers. Trizol reagent was used to extract RNA from every sample. Libraries were amplified in two PCR steps, with a second sample barcode and Illumina TruSeq adapters added in the second step. Sequencing of the libraries was done on an Illumina NovaSeq, producing 2 x 150 bp paired-end reads. On the study's bioinformatics: Demultiplexing of reads and collapsing into UMI-guided consensus sequences were performed with migec v1.2.7. Using mixcr v2.1.11, the UMI consensuses were aligned to TRA and TRB V and J templates and assembled into clonotypes. A clonotype was counted as expanded or contracted only when both edgeR and NoisET called the clonotype significant, with the noise models trained on biological replicates. For edgeR calls, a false discovery rate-adjusted p below 0.01 and a log2 fold-change threshold of 1 were applied. PCA with hierarchical clustering of max-normalized trajectories of the 1000 most abundant clonotypes was used as exploratory dynamics analysis. The CD4 or CD8 phenotype of responding clones was assigned using the separately sequenced CD4+ and CD8+ repertoires. TCRdb's own reprocessing of the public reads used fastp at Q25 and MiXCR and kept productive beta chains. Each CDR3 protein appears once, grouped with its most common genes and DNA. The V and J calls reflect TCRdb's pipeline rather than the authors' work. A total of about 190,000 distinct CDR3 sequences appear in this sample, under 30% of them only once. The ten largest account for more than 9.5% of the sample.

Counted from cysteine to phenylalanine, this CDR3 has 15 amino acids. Only CDR3 DNA remains: 45 bases, in frame from the first base. Based on the germline V gene, the CDR1 and CDR2 sequences are SGHTA and FQGNSA. V was cut back by 5 bases and J by 7 bases, leaving a gap of 20 bases between them. Input material: PBMCs or a T cell subset sorted from them (not recorded which). The rearranged chain carries TRBV7-2 and TRBJ1-1; TRBD1 could be the D gene, as 5 bases match. The receptor was isolated from an adult woman who had mild COVID-19 (a few samples of this study predate the infection). The sample titles of this study are shuffled in the database, so cell type and time point are left out; the donor was told from shared clones. The DNA is as follows: TGTGCCAGCAGCCCCGGGACCGGGGGGTCGAGTGAAGCTTTCTTT. Its protein product is CASSPGTGGSSEAFF.